Listed below are T cell receptor beta chains from one sample, sequenced in a study of spatial heterogeneity in lung cancer. TCRdb redid the calling of the 5' RACE reads with MiXCR, one entry per CDR3 protein. The repertoire holds 110,000 or so distinct CDR3 sequences, with 10% to 11% as singletons. The specimen was PBMCs, collected at follow-up. The source of these receptors is a female donor with early-stage non-small cell lung cancer. Both conserved end residues are part of each CDR3. The D gene is left open where the match is weak. The size entry is marked missing in some rows and otherwise reads once, few, many or a size class.

CDR3: CASSPTSGRVNEQFF
DNA: TGTGCCAGCAGTCCGACTAGCGGGAGAGTTAATGAGCAGTTCTTC
size: many
V: TRBV2
D: TRBD2
J: TRBJ2-1

CDR3: CASSDPTGKLLF
DNA: TGTGCCAGCAGTGACCCGACAGGGAAGTTGTTGTTC
size: few
V: TRBV9
D: TRBD1
J: TRBJ2-1

CDR3: CASSLSPLGDYNEQFF
DNA: TGTGCCAGCAGTTTAAGCCCCCTAGGAGACTACAATGAGCAGTTCTTC
size: few
V: TRBV12-3/TRBV12-4
D: -
J: TRBJ2-1

CDR3: CASSPRWSGANTGELFF
DNA: TGCGCCAGCAGCCCCCGGTGGTCAGGGGCGAACACCGGGGAGCTGTTTTTT
size: few
V: TRBV5-1
D: -
J: TRBJ2-2

CDR3: CASSLATWGRTSTDTQYF
DNA: TGTGCCAGCAGCTTAGCGACTTGGGGCAGAACTAGCACAGATACGCAGTATTTT
size: once
V: TRBV7-9
D: -
J: TRBJ2-3

CDR3: CATGNSYEQYF
DNA: TGTGCCACCGGGAACTCCTACGAGCAGTACTTC
size: -
V: TRBV2
D: -
J: TRBJ2-7

CDR3: CASSPPLRGTGELFF
DNA: TGCGCCAGCAGCCCCCCCCTTAGGGGTACCGGGGAGCTGTTTTTT
size: many
V: TRBV4-1
D: -
J: TRBJ2-2

CDR3: CASSFSGAYRADTQYF
DNA: TGTGCCAGCAGTTTCTCGGGGGCCTACCGCGCAGATACGCAGTATTTT
size: few
V: TRBV12-3/TRBV12-4
D: -
J: TRBJ2-3

CDR3: CASIRGAIVNTEAFF
DNA: TGTGCCAGCATTAGGGGGGCCATCGTGAACACTGAAGCTTTCTTT
size: many
V: TRBV5-6
D: -
J: TRBJ1-1

CDR3: CASSQGEGAYGYGYTF
DNA: TGTGCCAGCAGCCAAGGGGAGGGGGCATATGGCTATGGCTACACCTTC
size: few
V: TRBV7-6
D: TRBD1
J: TRBJ1-2

CDR3: CSAREVPNTEAFF
DNA: TGCAGTGCTAGAGAGGTGCCGAACACTGAAGCTTTCTTT
size: many
V: TRBV20-1
D: -
J: TRBJ1-1

CDR3: CASSIVSGSMNTEAFF
DNA: TGTGCCAGTAGTATTGTCTCAGGGTCTATGAACACTGAAGCTTTCTTT
size: few
V: TRBV19
D: -
J: TRBJ1-1

CDR3: CATSGTGTGDPKAFF
DNA: TGTGCCACCAGTGGTACCGGGACAGGGGACCCAAAAGCTTTCTTT
size: -
V: TRBV24-1
D: TRBD1
J: TRBJ1-1

CDR3: CASSFGAAGGSYNEQFF
DNA: TGCGCCAGCAGCTTCGGCGCAGCGGGAGGTTCCTACAATGAGCAGTTCTTC
size: few
V: TRBV5-1
D: TRBD2
J: TRBJ2-1

CDR3: CASSLPGTGYEKLFF
DNA: TGTGCCAGCAGTTTACCCGGGACAGGGTATGAAAAACTGTTTTTT
size: -
V: TRBV28
D: TRBD1
J: TRBJ1-4

CDR3: CSAPEGGYNEQFF
DNA: TGCAGCGCGCCCGAGGGAGGCTACAATGAGCAGTTCTTC
size: few
V: TRBV29-1
D: -
J: TRBJ2-1

CDR3: CSARMGNQPQHF
DNA: TGCAGCGCCCGGATGGGCAATCAGCCCCAGCATTTT
size: many
V: TRBV29-1
D: -
J: TRBJ1-5

CDR3: CATMGLAGPYEQYF
DNA: TGTGCCACCATGGGACTAGCGGGTCCCTACGAGCAGTACTTC
size: -
V: TRBV28
D: TRBD2
J: TRBJ2-7

CDR3: CASSNFISGEKFF
DNA: TGTGCCAGCAGTAATTTTATCTCGGGAGAAAAGTTCTTT
size: few
V: TRBV14
D: -
J: TRBJ2-1

CDR3: CASSLVLFVTSSYNEQFF
DNA: TGTGCCAGCAGCTTAGTTCTTTTCGTGACTAGCAGTTACAATGAGCAGTTCTTC
size: -
V: TRBV7-8
D: TRBD2
J: TRBJ2-1

CDR3: CASNAGAVTETQYF
DNA: TGTGCCAGCAACGCGGGAGCAGTGACGGAGACCCAGTACTTC
size: -
V: TRBV2
D: TRBD2
J: TRBJ2-5

CDR3: CATHLRSSYNEQFF
DNA: TGTGCCACCCACCTCAGAAGCTCCTACAATGAGCAGTTCTTC
size: -
V: TRBV7-9
D: -
J: TRBJ2-1

CDR3: CSAREAVGDEKLFF
DNA: TGCAGTGCTAGAGAGGCCGTGGGAGATGAAAAACTGTTTTTT
size: few
V: TRBV20-1
D: -
J: TRBJ1-4

CDR3: CSARWENKNIQYF
DNA: TGCAGTGCTAGGTGGGAGAACAAAAACATTCAGTACTTC
size: few
V: TRBV20-1
D: -
J: TRBJ2-4

CDR3: CASITRPDERQNTEAFF
DNA: TGTGCCAGCATTACACGCCCCGATGAAAGACAGAACACTGAAGCTTTCTTT
size: few
V: TRBV21-1
D: -
J: TRBJ1-1

CDR3: CASSYSRHTTDTQYF
DNA: TGTGCCAGCAGTTACTCGAGACATACCACAGATACGCAGTATTTT
size: -
V: TRBV6-6
D: -
J: TRBJ2-3

CDR3: CASSFGGPEKTQHF
DNA: TGTGCCAGCAGTTTCGGGGGCCCCGAGAAGACCCAGCATTTT
size: few
V: TRBV28
D: -
J: TRBJ1-5

CDR3: CASSLSQLYNEQFF
DNA: TGCGCCAGCAGCTTGAGCCAGCTATACAATGAGCAGTTCTTC
size: -
V: TRBV5-1
D: -
J: TRBJ2-1

CDR3: CSVDAASGRPTETQYF
DNA: TGCAGCGTTGATGCGGCTAGCGGGAGGCCTACGGAGACCCAGTACTTC
size: -
V: TRBV29-1
D: TRBD2
J: TRBJ2-5

CDR3: CSGAAWDHAQYF
DNA: TGCAGCGGAGCCGCGTGGGACCACGCGCAGTATTTT
size: many
V: TRBV29-1
D: -
J: TRBJ2-3

CDR3: CASSLTVSGANVLTF
DNA: TGTGCCAGCAGTTTGACGGTTTCTGGGGCCAACGTCCTGACTTTC
size: many
V: TRBV27
D: -
J: TRBJ2-6

CDR3: CASSLERTSGLPQYF
DNA: TGTGCCAGCAGCTTAGAGCGGACTTCGGGGCTCCCGCAGTATTTT
size: -
V: TRBV7-8
D: -
J: TRBJ2-3

CDR3: CASSYPQGVVREQYF
DNA: TGTGCCAGCAGTTACCCGCAGGGGGTGGTGCGCGAGCAGTACTTC
size: -
V: TRBV6-2/TRBV6-3
D: TRBD1
J: TRBJ2-7

CDR3: CASGLDSAEKLFF
DNA: TGTGCTAGTGGCCTTGATAGTGCTGAAAAACTGTTTTTT
size: many
V: TRBV12-5
D: -
J: TRBJ1-4

CDR3: CATSNRLAGVSDTQYF
DNA: TGTGCCACCAGCAACAGACTAGCGGGAGTATCAGATACGCAGTATTTT
size: -
V: TRBV15
D: TRBD2
J: TRBJ2-3

CDR3: CASSPAGTSGTDTQYF
DNA: TGTGCCAGCAGCCCTGCCGGGACTAGCGGCACAGATACGCAGTATTTT
size: -
V: TRBV7-2
D: TRBD2
J: TRBJ2-3

CDR3: CASSLGRNNEQFF
DNA: TGTGCCAGCAGCTTAGGTCGGAACAATGAGCAGTTCTTC
size: few
V: TRBV11-2
D: -
J: TRBJ2-1

CDR3: CASSEGQGHLGEQYF
DNA: TGTGCCAGCAGCGAGGGACAGGGCCACCTGGGCGAGCAGTACTTC
size: many
V: TRBV11-1
D: TRBD1
J: TRBJ2-7

CDR3: CASSLRQFSYNEQFF
DNA: TGTGCCAGCAGCTTACGACAGTTCTCCTACAATGAGCAGTTCTTC
size: many
V: TRBV13
D: -
J: TRBJ2-1

CDR3: CATSRAHIQPTDTQYF
DNA: TGTGCCACCAGCAGAGCTCACATTCAACCCACAGATACGCAGTATTTT
size: many
V: TRBV15
D: -
J: TRBJ2-3

CDR3: CASSAQGPNTEAFF
DNA: TGTGCCAGCAGCGCACAGGGCCCGAACACTGAAGCTTTCTTT
size: many
V: TRBV2
D: -
J: TRBJ1-1

CDR3: CASSLAGLRETQYF
DNA: TGTGCCAGCAGCTTAGCGGGACTGAGAGAGACCCAGTACTTC
size: -
V: TRBV7-2
D: -
J: TRBJ2-5

CDR3: CASSNAQGNTEAFF
DNA: TGTGCCAGCTCAAACGCCCAGGGGAACACTGAAGCTTTCTTT
size: -
V: TRBV18
D: -
J: TRBJ1-1

CDR3: CARGGTWPEAFF
DNA: TGTGCCAGAGGGGGGACCTGGCCTGAAGCTTTCTTT
size: many
V: TRBV21-1
D: -
J: TRBJ1-1

CDR3: CASSLTSGRWEQFF
DNA: TGTGCCAGCAGCTTAACTAGCGGGAGATGGGAGCAGTTCTTC
size: -
V: TRBV7-2
D: TRBD2
J: TRBJ2-1

CDR3: CASSRSGDSYEQYF
DNA: TGCGCCAGCAGCCGGAGCGGGGACTCCTACGAGCAGTACTTC
size: -
V: TRBV5-1
D: TRBD2
J: TRBJ2-7

CDR3: CASSLGLPTDTQYF
DNA: TGTGCCAGCAGCTTGGGACTTCCCACAGATACGCAGTATTTT
size: few
V: TRBV5-5
D: -
J: TRBJ2-3

CDR3: CASSPQGPSSNQPQHF
DNA: TGTGCCAGCTCACCACAGGGGCCCTCTAGCAATCAGCCCCAGCATTTT
size: few
V: TRBV18
D: -
J: TRBJ1-5

CDR3: CASSSPDAGNQPQHF
DNA: TGTGCCAGCAGTTCCCCTGACGCCGGCAATCAGCCCCAGCATTTT
size: few
V: TRBV28
D: -
J: TRBJ1-5

CDR3: CASSLKGANTEAFF
DNA: TGTGCCAGCAGCTTGAAGGGGGCGAACACTGAAGCTTTCTTT
size: once
V: TRBV5-6
D: TRBD1
J: TRBJ1-1

CDR3: CASSLRIGTSGYNEQFF
DNA: TGCGCCAGCAGCTTGCGAATCGGGACTAGCGGCTACAATGAGCAGTTCTTC
size: few
V: TRBV5-1
D: TRBD2
J: TRBJ2-1

CDR3: CASSYSVGTEAFF
DNA: TGTGCCAGCAGTTACTCGGTTGGAACTGAAGCTTTCTTT
size: -
V: TRBV6-2/TRBV6-3
D: -
J: TRBJ1-1